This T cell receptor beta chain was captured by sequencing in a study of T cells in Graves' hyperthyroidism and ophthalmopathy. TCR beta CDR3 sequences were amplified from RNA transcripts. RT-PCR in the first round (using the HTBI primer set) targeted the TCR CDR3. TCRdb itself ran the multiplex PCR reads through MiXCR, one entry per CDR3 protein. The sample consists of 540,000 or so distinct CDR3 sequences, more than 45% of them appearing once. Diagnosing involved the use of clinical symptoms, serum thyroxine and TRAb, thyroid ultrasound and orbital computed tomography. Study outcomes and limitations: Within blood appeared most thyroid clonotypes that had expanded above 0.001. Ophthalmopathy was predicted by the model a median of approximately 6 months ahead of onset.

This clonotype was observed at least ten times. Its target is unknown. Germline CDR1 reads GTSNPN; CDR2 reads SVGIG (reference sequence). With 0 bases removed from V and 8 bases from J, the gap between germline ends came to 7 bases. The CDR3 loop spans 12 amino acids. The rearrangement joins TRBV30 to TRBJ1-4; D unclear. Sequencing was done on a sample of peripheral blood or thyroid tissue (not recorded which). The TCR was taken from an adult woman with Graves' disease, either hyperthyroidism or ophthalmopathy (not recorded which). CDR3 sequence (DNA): TGTGCCTGGAGTGTACTGGGGGAAAAACTGTTTTTT. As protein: CAWSVLGEKLFF. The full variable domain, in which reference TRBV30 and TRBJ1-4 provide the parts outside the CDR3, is SQTIHQWPATLVQPVGSPLSLECTVEGTSNPNLYWYRQAAGRGLQLLFYSVGIGQISSEVPQNLSASRPQDRQFILSSKKLLLSDSGFYLCAWSVLGEKLFFGSGTQLSVL.